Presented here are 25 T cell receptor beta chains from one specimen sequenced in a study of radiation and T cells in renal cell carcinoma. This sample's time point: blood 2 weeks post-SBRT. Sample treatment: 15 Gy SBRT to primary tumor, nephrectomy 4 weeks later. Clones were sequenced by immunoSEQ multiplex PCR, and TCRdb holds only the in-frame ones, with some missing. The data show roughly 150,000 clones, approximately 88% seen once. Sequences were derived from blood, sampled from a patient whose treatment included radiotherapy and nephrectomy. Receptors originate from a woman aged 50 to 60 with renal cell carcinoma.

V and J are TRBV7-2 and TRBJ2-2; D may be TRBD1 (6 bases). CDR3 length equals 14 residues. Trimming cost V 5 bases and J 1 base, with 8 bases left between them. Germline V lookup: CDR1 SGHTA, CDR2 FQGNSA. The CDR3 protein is CASSLGQNTGELFF. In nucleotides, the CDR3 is TGTGCCAGCAGCCTGGGACAGAACACCGGGGAGCTGTTTTTT.

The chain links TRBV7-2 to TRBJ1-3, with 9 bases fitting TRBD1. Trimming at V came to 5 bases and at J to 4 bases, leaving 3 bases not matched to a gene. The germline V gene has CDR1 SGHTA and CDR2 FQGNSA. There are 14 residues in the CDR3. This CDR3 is CASSTQGAGNTIYF. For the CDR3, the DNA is TGTGCCAGCAGCACACAGGGGGCCGGAAACACCATATATTTT. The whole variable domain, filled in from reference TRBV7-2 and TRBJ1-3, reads GAGVSQSPSNKVTEKGKDVELRCDPISGHTALYWYRQSLGQGLEFLIYFQGNSAPDKSGLPSDRFSAERTGGSVSTLTIQRTQQEDSAVYLCASSTQGAGNTIYFGEGSWLTVV.

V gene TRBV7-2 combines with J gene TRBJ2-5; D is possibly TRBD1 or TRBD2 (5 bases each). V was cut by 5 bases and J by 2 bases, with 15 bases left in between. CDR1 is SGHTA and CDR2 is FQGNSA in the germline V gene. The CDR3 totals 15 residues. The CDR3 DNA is TGTGCCAGCAGCCGAGACGGGGCCCCTCAAGAGACCCAGTACTTC. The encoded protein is CASSRDGAPQETQYF. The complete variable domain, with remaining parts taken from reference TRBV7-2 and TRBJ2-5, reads GAGVSQSPSNKVTEKGKDVELRCDPISGHTALYWYRQSLGQGLEFLIYFQGNSAPDKSGLPSDRFSAERTGGSVSTLTIQRTQQEDSAVYLCASSRDGAPQETQYFGPGTRLLVL.

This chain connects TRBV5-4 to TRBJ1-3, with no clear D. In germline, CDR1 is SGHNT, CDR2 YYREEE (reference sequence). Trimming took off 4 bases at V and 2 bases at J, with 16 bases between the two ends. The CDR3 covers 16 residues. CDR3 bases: TGTGCCAGCAGCCGCCAAGGTCGGGGTCCTGGAAACACCATATATTTT. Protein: CASSRQGRGPGNTIYF.

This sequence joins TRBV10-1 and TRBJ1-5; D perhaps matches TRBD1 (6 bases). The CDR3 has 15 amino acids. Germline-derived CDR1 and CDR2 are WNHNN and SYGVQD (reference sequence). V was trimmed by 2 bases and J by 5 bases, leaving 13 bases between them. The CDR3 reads CASSEGRTADQPQHF. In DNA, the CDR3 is TGCGCCAGCAGTGAGGGGAGGACAGCCGATCAGCCCCAGCATTTT.

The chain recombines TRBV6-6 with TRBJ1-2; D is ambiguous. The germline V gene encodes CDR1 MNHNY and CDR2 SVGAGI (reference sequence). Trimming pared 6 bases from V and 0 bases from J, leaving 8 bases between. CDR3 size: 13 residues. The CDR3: CASSSEANYGYTF. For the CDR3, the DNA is TGTGCCAGCAGCTCCGAAGCTAACTATGGCTACACCTTC.

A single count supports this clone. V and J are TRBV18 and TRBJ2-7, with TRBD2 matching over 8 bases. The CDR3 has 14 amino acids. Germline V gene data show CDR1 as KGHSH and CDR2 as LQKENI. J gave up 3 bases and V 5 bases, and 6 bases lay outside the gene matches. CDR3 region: CASSSAGVIYEQYF. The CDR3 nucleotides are TGTGCCAGCTCATCAGCGGGGGTGATCTACGAGCAGTACTTC.

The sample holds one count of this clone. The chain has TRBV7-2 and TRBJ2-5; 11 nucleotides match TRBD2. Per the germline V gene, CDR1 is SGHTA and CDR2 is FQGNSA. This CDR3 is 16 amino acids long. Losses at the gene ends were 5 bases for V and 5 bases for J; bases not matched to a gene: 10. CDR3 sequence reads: CASSPVAGGNKETQYF. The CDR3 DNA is TGTGCCAGCAGCCCCGTAGCGGGGGGGAATAAGGAGACCCAGTACTTC.

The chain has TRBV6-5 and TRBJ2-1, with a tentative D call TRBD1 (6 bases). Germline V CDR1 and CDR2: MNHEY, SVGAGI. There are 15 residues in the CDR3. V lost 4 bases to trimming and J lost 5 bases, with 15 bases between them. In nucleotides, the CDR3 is TGTGCCAGCAGTTCCGCCTGGACAGAGAACAATGAGCAGTTCTTC. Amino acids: CASSSAWTENNEQFF.

In DNA, the CDR3 is TGTGCCAGCAGCTTAAATGGGGGGGAGACCCAGTACTTC. Protein product: CASSLNGGETQYF. J is TRBJ2-5 and V is TRBV7-2, with D possibly TRBD2 on 6 matching bases. Germline V gene lookup returns CDR1 SGHTA and CDR2 FQGNSA. The CDR3 is 13 residues long. V was pared by 2 bases and J by 5 bases, with 9 bases between.

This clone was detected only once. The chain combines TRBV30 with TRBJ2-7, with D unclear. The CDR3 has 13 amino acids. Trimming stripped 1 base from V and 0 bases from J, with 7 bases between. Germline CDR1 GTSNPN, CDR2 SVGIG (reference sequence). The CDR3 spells CAWSGLFSYEQYF. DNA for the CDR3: TGTGCCTGGAGTGGACTCTTCTCCTACGAGCAGTACTTC.

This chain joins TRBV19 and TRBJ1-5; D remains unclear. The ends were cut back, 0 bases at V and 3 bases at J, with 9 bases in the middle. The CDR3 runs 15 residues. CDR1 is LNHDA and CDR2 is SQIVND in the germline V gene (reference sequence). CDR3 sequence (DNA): TGTGCCAGTAGTATAGAGGTCGTGGTCAATCAGCCCCAGCATTTT. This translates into CASSIEVVVNQPQHF.

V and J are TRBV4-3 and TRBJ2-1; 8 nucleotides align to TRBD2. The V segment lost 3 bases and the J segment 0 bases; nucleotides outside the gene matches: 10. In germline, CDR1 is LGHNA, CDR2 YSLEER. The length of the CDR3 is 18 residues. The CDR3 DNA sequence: TGCGCCAGCAGCCATTCTAGGACTAGCCCTTTCTCCTACAATGAGCAGTTCTTC. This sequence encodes CASSHSRTSPFSYNEQFF.

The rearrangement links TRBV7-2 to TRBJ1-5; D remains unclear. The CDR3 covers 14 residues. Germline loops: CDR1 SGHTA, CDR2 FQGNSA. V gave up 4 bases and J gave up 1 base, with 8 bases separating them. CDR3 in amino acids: CASSSSPSNQPQHF. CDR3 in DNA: TGTGCCAGCAGCTCCTCCCCCAGCAATCAGCCCCAGCATTTT. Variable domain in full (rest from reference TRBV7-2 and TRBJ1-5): GAGVSQSPSNKVTEKGKDVELRCDPISGHTALYWYRQSLGQGLEFLIYFQGNSAPDKSGLPSDRFSAERTGGSVSTLTIQRTQQEDSAVYLCASSSSPSNQPQHFGDGTRLSIL.

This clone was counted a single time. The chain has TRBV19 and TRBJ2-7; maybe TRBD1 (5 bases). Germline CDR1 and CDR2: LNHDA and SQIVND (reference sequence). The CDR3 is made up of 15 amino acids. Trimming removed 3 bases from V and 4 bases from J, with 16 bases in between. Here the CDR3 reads CASSINPDRRYEQYF. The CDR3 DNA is TGTGCCAGTAGTATTAACCCCGACAGACGTTACGAGCAGTACTTC.

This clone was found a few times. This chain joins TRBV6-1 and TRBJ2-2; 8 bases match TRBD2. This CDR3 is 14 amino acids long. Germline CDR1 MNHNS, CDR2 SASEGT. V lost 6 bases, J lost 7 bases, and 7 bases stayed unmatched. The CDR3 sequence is CASRFSGEVGELFF. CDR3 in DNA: TGTGCCAGCAGATTTAGCGGGGAGGTCGGGGAGCTGTTTTTT.

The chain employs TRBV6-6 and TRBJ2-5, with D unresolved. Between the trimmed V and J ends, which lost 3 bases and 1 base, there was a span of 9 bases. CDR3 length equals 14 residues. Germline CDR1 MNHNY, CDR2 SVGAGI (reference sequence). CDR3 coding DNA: TGTGCCAGCAGTTATCGGTCCTCCCAAGAGACCCAGTACTTC. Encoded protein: CASSYRSSQETQYF.

CDR3 nucleotide sequence: TGCGCCAGCAGCCGGTCGGGACAGGGGAATTCACCCCTCCACTTT. Amino acid sequence: CASSRSGQGNSPLHF. J is TRBJ1-6 and V is TRBV5-1, with 10 positions matching TRBD1. The CDR3 spans 15 residues. Trimming removed 4 bases from V and 7 bases from J; junction bases left unmatched: 5. In germline, CDR1 is SGHRS, CDR2 YFSETQ. Looking up the rest from reference TRBV5-1 and TRBJ1-6 gives the full variable domain: KAGVTQTPRYLIKTRGQQVTLSCSPISGHRSVSWYQQTPGQGLQFLFEYFSETQRNKGNFPGRFSGRQFSNSRSEMNVSTLELGDSALYLCASSRSGQGNSPLHFGNGTRLTVT.

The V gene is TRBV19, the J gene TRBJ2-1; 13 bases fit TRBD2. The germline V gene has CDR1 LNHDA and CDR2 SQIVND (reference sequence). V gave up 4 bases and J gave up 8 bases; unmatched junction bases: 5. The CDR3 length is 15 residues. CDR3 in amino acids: CASSTGGLAGYEQFF. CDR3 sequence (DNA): TGTGCCAGTAGTACTGGGGGACTAGCGGGGTATGAGCAGTTCTTC.

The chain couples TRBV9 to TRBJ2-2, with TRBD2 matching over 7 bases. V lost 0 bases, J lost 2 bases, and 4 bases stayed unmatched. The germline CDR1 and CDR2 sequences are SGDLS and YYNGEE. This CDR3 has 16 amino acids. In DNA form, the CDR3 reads TGTGCCAGCAGCGTAGGGGCGGGAGATAACACCGGGGAGCTGTTTTTT. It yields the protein CASSVGAGDNTGELFF.

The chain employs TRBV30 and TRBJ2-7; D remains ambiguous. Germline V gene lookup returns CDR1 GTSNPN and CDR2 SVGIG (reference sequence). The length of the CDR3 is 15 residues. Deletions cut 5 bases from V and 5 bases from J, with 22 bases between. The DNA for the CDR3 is TGTGCCTGGGGCTACCGGACCACAACCGGGCACGAGCAGTACTTC. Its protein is CAWGYRTTTGHEQYF.

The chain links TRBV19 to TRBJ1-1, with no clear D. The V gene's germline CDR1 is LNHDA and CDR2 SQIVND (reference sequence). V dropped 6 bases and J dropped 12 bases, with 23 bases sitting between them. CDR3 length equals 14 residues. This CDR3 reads CASRIRRVPEETFF. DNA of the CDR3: TGTGCCAGTAGGATACGCCGGGTTCCCGAGGAGACTTTCTTT.

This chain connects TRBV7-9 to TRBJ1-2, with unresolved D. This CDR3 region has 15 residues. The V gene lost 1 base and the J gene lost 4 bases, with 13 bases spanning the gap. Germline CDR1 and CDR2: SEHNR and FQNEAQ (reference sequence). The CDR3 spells CASSLGAESSYGYTF. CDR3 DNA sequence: TGTGCCAGCAGCTTAGGAGCAGAGAGCTCCTATGGCTACACCTTC.

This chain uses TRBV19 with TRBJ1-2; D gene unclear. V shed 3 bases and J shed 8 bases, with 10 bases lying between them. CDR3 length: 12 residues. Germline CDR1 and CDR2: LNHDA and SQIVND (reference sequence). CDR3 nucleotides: TGTGCCAGTAGTATTCAAGGTACGGGCTACACCTTC. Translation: CASSIQGTGYTF.

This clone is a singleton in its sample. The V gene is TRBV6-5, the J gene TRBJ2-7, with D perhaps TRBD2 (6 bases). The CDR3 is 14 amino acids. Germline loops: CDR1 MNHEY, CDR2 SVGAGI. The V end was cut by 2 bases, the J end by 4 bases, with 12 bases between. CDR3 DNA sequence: TGTGCCAGCAGTTACCCGGGACTCGGGTACGAGCAGTACTTC. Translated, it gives CASSYPGLGYEQYF.